The clone carrying this TCR beta chain came up a few times. Its antigen is undetermined. Other DNA sequences within the sample encode an identical CDR3. Every isolated RNA sample was fully reverse transcribed, so sequencing captured expressed TCRB transcripts. Using immunoSEQ multiplex PCR, the repertoire was profiled, and TCRdb retains in-frame clones only, with some absent. The sample includes a few hundred thousand clones, 25% to 30% of them seen just once. These data belong to a study of beta chain features in type 1 diabetes. Study context: Age, gender and cell yields were alike across patients and healthy donors. Broader study findings: Type 1 diabetes patients had moderately but significantly shorter TCRB CDR3s in all four CD4+ subsets.

V dropped 7 bases and J dropped 0 bases, with 10 bases sitting between them. The CDR3 sequence is 14 residues long. Germline V lookup: CDR1 LNHDA, CDR2 SQIVND (reference sequence). The chain uses TRBV19 and TRBJ2-1, with D perhaps TRBD1 (5 bases). The TCR was taken from a man aged 25 to 40 in good health. Specimen: central memory CD4+ T cells from blood. The CDR3 loop is CASTGDSSYNEQFF. CDR3 sequence (DNA): TGTGCCAGTACGGGCGACAGCTCCTACAATGAGCAGTTCTTC.